This TCR beta chain came from a study of T cells in Graves' hyperthyroidism and ophthalmopathy. General study findings and limits: Most thyroid clonotypes that were expanded above 0.001 also turned up in blood.

V was shortened by 1 base and J by 7 bases, with 11 bases between the two germline ends. This CDR3 spans 15 amino acids. Germline loops: CDR1 KGHSH, CDR2 LQKENI. This clonotype has a count of ten or more. Its antigen remains unknown. Using RNA transcripts as the source, TCR beta CDR3 regions were amplified. The HTBI primer set drove a first-round RT-PCR of the TCR CDR3. One entry per CDR3 protein results from TCRdb running MiXCR on the multiplex PCR reads. The data contain some 620,000 distinct CDR3 sequences, around 15% of them singletons. The sequenced sample consisted of blood. This receptor was identified in a woman in her twenties or thirties with Graves' hyperthyroidism. The V and J genes are TRBV18 and TRBJ1-6; D perhaps matches TRBD1 (6 bases). The DNA of the CDR3 is TGTGCCAGCTCACCACGGACAGCCGACAATTCACCCCTCCACTTT. This sequence encodes CASSPRTADNSPLHF.